A selection of T cell receptor beta chains follows, all from one sample in a study of blood T cells in healthy people across ages. TCRdb re-analysed the 5' RACE reads in MiXCR, keeping a single row per CDR3 protein. The sample lists about 680,000 distinct CDR3 sequences, approximately 49% occurring once. Material for sequencing was blood. The receptors were sampled from a woman between 55 and 75 years old in good health. CDR3s include the opening cysteine and the closing phenylalanine or tryptophan.

cdr3_aa: CATSDPRGSDEQFF; v_call: TRBV24-1; j_call: TRBJ2-1
cdr3_aa: CSAYRGQDTQYF; v_call: TRBV20-1; j_call: TRBJ2-3
cdr3_aa: CASSPSANYGYTF; v_call: TRBV2; j_call: TRBJ1-2
cdr3_aa: CASVKGGTDTQYF; v_call: TRBV5-1; j_call: TRBJ2-3
cdr3_aa: CASRRDTTPTGELFF; v_call: TRBV27; j_call: TRBJ2-2
cdr3_aa: CASSQEKSGLYNEQFF; v_call: TRBV14; j_call: TRBJ2-1
cdr3_aa: CASSPAGGTYNSPLHF; v_call: TRBV4-3; j_call: TRBJ1-6
cdr3_aa: CVSSLNGGTEAFF; v_call: TRBV12-3/TRBV12-4; j_call: TRBJ1-1
cdr3_aa: CASSLVDSSGYTF; v_call: TRBV7-2; j_call: TRBJ1-2
cdr3_aa: CASSRGQVEKLFF; v_call: TRBV28; j_call: TRBJ1-4
cdr3_aa: CASTVSGLAVQETQYF; v_call: TRBV5-1; j_call: TRBJ2-5
cdr3_aa: CSASPAEGYTEAFF; v_call: TRBV20-1; j_call: TRBJ1-1
cdr3_aa: CSARFSGAYNEQFF; v_call: TRBV20-1; j_call: TRBJ2-1
cdr3_aa: CSGGQTVYEQYF; v_call: TRBV29-1; j_call: TRBJ2-7
cdr3_aa: CASRPNGLAGAYEQYF; v_call: TRBV3-1; j_call: TRBJ2-7
cdr3_aa: CASSPRGLRNEQFF; v_call: TRBV7-2; j_call: TRBJ2-1
cdr3_aa: CASSYPAGALSSGANVLTF; v_call: TRBV6-5; j_call: TRBJ2-6
cdr3_aa: CSVIILPEADTDTQYF; v_call: TRBV29-1; j_call: TRBJ2-3
cdr3_aa: CASSRTGSDYGYTF; v_call: TRBV4-3; j_call: TRBJ1-2
cdr3_aa: CASSYSGTGRECEQYF; v_call: TRBV6-5; j_call: .
cdr3_aa: CASSSYRGNNEQFF; v_call: TRBV11-2; j_call: TRBJ2-1
cdr3_aa: CSVEDLANTGELFF; v_call: TRBV29-1; j_call: TRBJ2-2
cdr3_aa: CASSLLAGREYF; v_call: TRBV28; j_call: TRBJ2-5
cdr3_aa: CSVFGQPGSYGYTF; v_call: TRBV20-1; j_call: TRBJ1-2
cdr3_aa: CASSELRDEQYF; v_call: TRBV25-1; j_call: TRBJ2-7
cdr3_aa: CASSPPLAGADEQFF; v_call: TRBV5-1; j_call: TRBJ2-1
cdr3_aa: CASSLGPVAYIQYF; v_call: TRBV9; j_call: TRBJ2-4
cdr3_aa: CASRTSGRARTGELFF; v_call: TRBV12-3/TRBV12-4; j_call: TRBJ2-2
cdr3_aa: CSVRTSGSVAGELFF; v_call: TRBV29-1; j_call: TRBJ2-2
cdr3_aa: CASSPTSTDTDTQYF; v_call: TRBV5-4; j_call: TRBJ2-3
cdr3_aa: CASSLRTSGNRDIQYF; v_call: TRBV3-1; j_call: TRBJ2-4
cdr3_aa: CASSFWDTSYEQYF; v_call: TRBV28; j_call: TRBJ2-7
cdr3_aa: CASSVVGVKTQYF; v_call: TRBV28; j_call: TRBJ2-5
cdr3_aa: CASSPYDRYQETQYF; v_call: TRBV27; j_call: TRBJ2-5
cdr3_aa: CSVESGGGGYGYTF; v_call: TRBV29-1; j_call: TRBJ1-2
cdr3_aa: CATSDLSPSYNEQFF; v_call: TRBV24-1; j_call: TRBJ2-1
cdr3_aa: CASSPSTGVNSPLHF; v_call: TRBV18; j_call: TRBJ1-6
cdr3_aa: CSATGSSGGGYLVGEQFF; v_call: TRBV20-1; j_call: TRBJ2-1
cdr3_aa: CSARDTGRSRREQYF; v_call: TRBV20-1; j_call: TRBJ2-7
cdr3_aa: CSARVGGTSGRGWEDTQYF; v_call: TRBV20-1; j_call: TRBJ2-3
cdr3_aa: CASSLGPSLSGSPKETQYF; v_call: TRBV7-2; j_call: TRBJ2-5
cdr3_aa: CSVGATGKGTEAFF; v_call: TRBV29-1; j_call: TRBJ1-1
cdr3_aa: CASSPGTGGSRTEAFF; v_call: TRBV18; j_call: TRBJ1-1